Listed below are T cell receptor beta chains from one sample, sequenced in a study of blood T cell repertoires in COVID-19. The data were produced by immunoSEQ multiplex PCR, yet TCRdb's version contains in-frame clones alone and is incomplete. The data hold some 150,000 clones, with 88% observed a single time. What was sequenced was peripheral blood. The receptors originated from a woman aged 70-85 years with acute or convalescent COVID-19. The CDR3 runs from the conserved cysteine through the conserved F or W. Each record gives: CDR3 protein, CDR3 DNA, D gene, V gene, clone size, J gene. A D gene is named only where the DNA matches it firmly. Not all rows give a size; the values are once, few, many and, for expanded clones, a class.

CDR3aa: CASSFPLGGAGTDTQYF
CDR3nt: TGTGCCAGCAGCTTTCCCCTGGGAGGTGCGGGGACAGATACGCAGTATTTT
d_gene: .
v_gene: TRBV7-2
abundance: .
j_gene: TRBJ2-3

CDR3aa: CASSPTENTEAFF
CDR3nt: TGTGCCAGCAGCCCGACAGAGAACACTGAAGCTTTCTTT
d_gene: .
v_gene: TRBV9
abundance: .
j_gene: TRBJ1-1

CDR3aa: CAIRTSPTNTEAFF
CDR3nt: TGTGCCATCAGAACCTCGCCTACGAACACTGAAGCTTTCTTT
d_gene: .
v_gene: TRBV10-3
abundance: .
j_gene: TRBJ1-1

CDR3aa: CASSQDLGTGSSWYGYTF
CDR3nt: TGTGCCAGCAGCCAAGATCTCGGGACAGGGTCGAGTTGGTATGGCTACACCTTC
d_gene: TRBD1
v_gene: TRBV4-2
abundance: .
j_gene: TRBJ1-2

CDR3aa: CASSPRVSNEQFF
CDR3nt: TGTGCCAGCAGCCCCAGGGTCAGCAATGAGCAGTTCTTC
d_gene: .
v_gene: TRBV7-9
abundance: .
j_gene: TRBJ2-1

CDR3aa: CASTLKQPPPVEKLFF
CDR3nt: TGTGCCAGTACCCTCAAACAGCCTCCTCCGGTAGAAAAACTGTTTTTT
d_gene: .
v_gene: TRBV19
abundance: .
j_gene: TRBJ1-4

CDR3aa: CASRGTGASGGRSPLHF
CDR3nt: TGCGCCAGCAGGGGGACAGGGGCCTCCGGGGGGCGTTCACCCCTCCACTTT
d_gene: TRBD1
v_gene: TRBV10-2
abundance: once
j_gene: TRBJ1-6

CDR3aa: CASSRTTGGGNYGYTF
CDR3nt: TGTGCCAGCAGCCGCACGACAGGGGGGGGGAACTATGGCTACACCTTC
d_gene: TRBD1
v_gene: TRBV28
abundance: .
j_gene: TRBJ1-2

CDR3aa: CASSIGPRDRDTGELFF
CDR3nt: TGTGCCAGTAGTATAGGGCCCCGGGACAGGGACACCGGGGAGCTGTTTTTT
d_gene: TRBD1
v_gene: TRBV19
abundance: .
j_gene: TRBJ2-2

CDR3aa: CASSEVLQGGKETQYF
CDR3nt: TGTGCCAGCAGTGAAGTGTTACAGGGGGGAAAAGAGACCCAGTACTTC
d_gene: TRBD1
v_gene: TRBV6-1
abundance: once
j_gene: TRBJ2-5

CDR3aa: CASSLIGTGELFF
CDR3nt: TGTGCCAGCAGCTTAATCGGCACCGGGGAGCTGTTTTTT
d_gene: .
v_gene: TRBV11-3
abundance: .
j_gene: TRBJ2-2

CDR3aa: CASSSGQGVTDTQYF
CDR3nt: TGTGCCAGCAGTTCGGGACAGGGGGTGACAGATACGCAGTATTTT
d_gene: TRBD1
v_gene: TRBV27
abundance: .
j_gene: TRBJ2-3

CDR3aa: CAWRVAARDYGYTF
CDR3nt: TGTGCCTGGCGGGTCGCGGCCAGGGACTATGGCTACACCTTC
d_gene: .
v_gene: TRBV30
abundance: .
j_gene: TRBJ1-2

CDR3aa: CASSGGVRWDNQPQHF
CDR3nt: TGTGCCAGCAGTGGCGGGGTCCGGTGGGACAATCAGCCCCAGCATTTT
d_gene: .
v_gene: TRBV6-1
abundance: .
j_gene: TRBJ1-5

CDR3aa: CASSLVEGRGYNSPLHF
CDR3nt: TGTGCCAGCAGCTTAGTTGAGGGTCGGGGATATAATTCACCCCTCCACTTT
d_gene: .
v_gene: TRBV13
abundance: .
j_gene: TRBJ1-6

CDR3aa: CASSLGTALYNEQFF
CDR3nt: TGTGCCAGCAGCTTAGGGACAGCACTCTACAATGAGCAGTTCTTC
d_gene: .
v_gene: TRBV7-9
abundance: .
j_gene: TRBJ2-1

CDR3aa: CASSTSDRGLNQPQHF
CDR3nt: TGTGCCAGCTCCACATCGGACAGGGGCCTCAATCAGCCCCAGCATTTT
d_gene: TRBD1
v_gene: TRBV18
abundance: .
j_gene: TRBJ1-5

CDR3aa: CASSPPRGTDTQYF
CDR3nt: TGTGCCAGCTCACCACCGCGGGGCACAGATACGCAGTATTTT
d_gene: .
v_gene: TRBV18
abundance: .
j_gene: TRBJ2-3

CDR3aa: CASSTQTGVVGYEQYF
CDR3nt: TGTGCCAGCAGCACTCAGACAGGGGTCGTCGGCTACGAGCAGTACTTC
d_gene: TRBD1
v_gene: TRBV7-2
abundance: .
j_gene: TRBJ2-7

CDR3aa: CASSRGGTPYNEQFF
CDR3nt: TGTGCCAGCAGCCGGGGGGGGACACCCTACAATGAGCAGTTCTTC
d_gene: .
v_gene: TRBV3-1/TRBV3-2
abundance: .
j_gene: TRBJ2-1

CDR3aa: CASSSTLAGGPLDTQYF
CDR3nt: TGTGCCAGCAGTTCCACCCTAGCGGGGGGGCCCCTAGATACGCAGTATTTT
d_gene: TRBD2
v_gene: TRBV6-2/TRBV6-3
abundance: .
j_gene: TRBJ2-3

CDR3aa: CASSESGTGLGEKLFF
CDR3nt: TGTGCCAGCAGTGAATCCGGGACAGGGTTGGGAGAAAAACTGTTTTTT
d_gene: TRBD1
v_gene: TRBV25-1
abundance: .
j_gene: TRBJ1-4

CDR3aa: CASSLSMAGGPPVF
CDR3nt: TGTGCCAGCAGCTTATCAATGGCGGGGGGCCCTCCTGTCTTC
d_gene: TRBD2
v_gene: TRBV11-1
abundance: .
j_gene: TRBJ2-1

CDR3aa: CASSVRDRANEKLFF
CDR3nt: TGCGCCAGCAGCGTACGGGACAGGGCGAATGAAAAACTGTTTTTT
d_gene: TRBD1
v_gene: TRBV4-1
abundance: few
j_gene: TRBJ1-4

CDR3aa: CASSIGGTTPRSGKLFF
CDR3nt: TGTGCCAGTAGTATAGGGGGGACAACCCCCCGTAGTGGAAAACTGTTTTTT
d_gene: .
v_gene: TRBV19
abundance: medium-sized
j_gene: TRBJ1-4

CDR3aa: CASSLRGTDLLANTGELFF
CDR3nt: TGTGCCAGCAGTTTACGGGGGACGGACCTTTTAGCGAACACCGGGGAGCTGTTTTTT
d_gene: .
v_gene: TRBV27
abundance: .
j_gene: TRBJ2-2

CDR3aa: CAIGGGTNSYNEQFF
CDR3nt: TGTGCCATCGGAGGGGGGACTAACTCCTACAATGAGCAGTTCTTC
d_gene: .
v_gene: TRBV6-5
abundance: .
j_gene: TRBJ2-1

CDR3aa: CASSTFASGGAKGITSTDTQYF
CDR3nt: TGTGCCAGCAGTACCTTCGCTAGCGGGGGGGCTAAAGGGATAACTAGCACAGATACGCAGTATTTT
d_gene: TRBD2
v_gene: TRBV28
abundance: .
j_gene: TRBJ2-3

CDR3aa: CASSFGQTGELFF
CDR3nt: TGTGCCAGCAGTTTTGGCCAAACCGGGGAGCTGTTTTTT
d_gene: .
v_gene: TRBV12-3/TRBV12-4
abundance: .
j_gene: TRBJ2-2

CDR3aa: CASSFGLRREQYF
CDR3nt: TGTGCCAGCAGTTTTGGGCTCCGCAGGGAGCAGTACTTC
d_gene: .
v_gene: TRBV12-3/TRBV12-4
abundance: .
j_gene: TRBJ2-7

CDR3aa: CASSGRDRGTGANVLTF
CDR3nt: TGTGCCAGTAGCGGCCGGGACAGGGGCACTGGGGCCAACGTCCTGACTTTC
d_gene: TRBD1
v_gene: TRBV19
abundance: .
j_gene: TRBJ2-6

CDR3aa: CASSLETAGNTIYF
CDR3nt: TGTGCCAGCAGCTTGGAAACAGCTGGAAACACCATATATTTT
d_gene: .
v_gene: TRBV5-6
abundance: .
j_gene: TRBJ1-3

CDR3aa: CASSLGTGVNNSPLHF
CDR3nt: TGTGCCAGCAGCCTAGGGACAGGGGTAAATAATTCACCCCTCCACTTT
d_gene: TRBD1
v_gene: TRBV4-2
abundance: .
j_gene: TRBJ1-6

CDR3aa: CASSQAVLAGGPDNEQFF
CDR3nt: TGTGCCAGCAGCCAAGCGGTCTTAGCGGGGGGCCCCGACAATGAGCAGTTCTTC
d_gene: TRBD2
v_gene: TRBV3-1/TRBV3-2
abundance: .
j_gene: TRBJ2-1

CDR3aa: CASSAGRGGHNEQFF
CDR3nt: TGTGCCAGCAGCGCAGGGCGGGGGGGCCACAATGAGCAGTTCTTC
d_gene: TRBD2
v_gene: TRBV11-3
abundance: .
j_gene: TRBJ2-1

CDR3aa: CASSPRENTEAFF
CDR3nt: TGTGCCAGCAGCCCCCGGGAGAACACTGAAGCTTTCTTT
d_gene: .
v_gene: TRBV7-6
abundance: .
j_gene: TRBJ1-1

CDR3aa: CASSPSQAQGWYF
CDR3nt: TGTGCCAGCAGCCCCTCCCAAGCTCAGGGCTGGTACTTC
d_gene: .
v_gene: TRBV6-2/TRBV6-3
abundance: .
j_gene: TRBJ2-4

CDR3aa: CASSRSGTGGNIQYF
CDR3nt: TGTGCCAGCAGTAGATCCGGGACAGGAGGGAACATTCAGTACTTC
d_gene: TRBD1
v_gene: TRBV25-1
abundance: .
j_gene: TRBJ2-4

CDR3aa: CAWSVPTGSNQPQHF
CDR3nt: TGTGCCTGGAGTGTACCAACCGGTAGCAATCAGCCCCAGCATTTT
d_gene: .
v_gene: TRBV30
abundance: .
j_gene: TRBJ1-5

CDR3aa: CASSLGLTSGGQETQYF
CDR3nt: TGTGCCAGCAGCTTAGGGCTAACTAGCGGGGGACAAGAGACCCAGTACTTC
d_gene: TRBD2
v_gene: TRBV7-2
abundance: .
j_gene: TRBJ2-5

CDR3aa: CASSQGGGYAEAFF
CDR3nt: TGTGCCAGCAGCCAAGGGGGGGGGTATGCTGAAGCTTTCTTT
d_gene: .
v_gene: TRBV3-1/TRBV3-2
abundance: .
j_gene: TRBJ1-1

CDR3aa: CASSQDQGGMNTEAFF
CDR3nt: TGCGCCAGCAGCCAAGACCAGGGAGGAATGAACACTGAAGCTTTCTTT
d_gene: .
v_gene: TRBV4-3
abundance: .
j_gene: TRBJ1-1

CDR3aa: CASSQMRAPGNIQYF
CDR3nt: TGTGCCAGCAGCCAGATGCGGGCCCCAGGCAACATTCAGTACTTC
d_gene: .
v_gene: TRBV7-2
abundance: .
j_gene: TRBJ2-4

CDR3aa: CASSLMARGSGNTIYF
CDR3nt: TGTGCCAGCAGCTTAATGGCGCGGGGGTCTGGAAACACCATATATTTT
d_gene: .
v_gene: TRBV7-6
abundance: .
j_gene: TRBJ1-3

CDR3aa: CASSRLAGLQETQYF
CDR3nt: TGTGCCAGCAGCCGTTTAGCGGGGCTCCAAGAGACCCAGTACTTC
d_gene: TRBD2
v_gene: TRBV7-6
abundance: .
j_gene: TRBJ2-5

CDR3aa: CASSLDGRVSYNSPLHF
CDR3nt: TGTGCCAGCAGCTTAGATGGTCGGGTTTCCTATAATTCACCCCTCCACTTT
d_gene: .
v_gene: TRBV7-8
abundance: .
j_gene: TRBJ1-6

CDR3aa: CASGDGSYNSPLHF
CDR3nt: TGTGCCAGCGGAGACGGTTCCTATAATTCACCCCTCCACTTT
d_gene: .
v_gene: TRBV2
abundance: .
j_gene: TRBJ1-6

CDR3aa: CASSLNGNVGGYEQYF
CDR3nt: TGTGCCAGCAGCTTGAACGGAAATGTCGGGGGCTACGAGCAGTACTTC
d_gene: .
v_gene: TRBV7-2
abundance: .
j_gene: TRBJ2-7